The entry below describes one TCR beta chain. Its specificity is unknown. Use of 60 Vbeta and 13 Jbeta primers characterized the PCR. The repertoire was sequenced with immunoSEQ multiplex PCR; TCRdb's copy has only in-frame clones and lacks some. Of 98,000 or so clones listed, roughly 80% are singletons. The source of the sample is a study of cytomegalovirus exposure and HLA in healthy donors. Across the whole study: Earlier, 100 million to 120 million unique TCR beta sequences were recovered from approximately 180 million T cells by an analysis. The study's findings and limits: V- and J-gene trimming in TCR beta was tied to a missense DCLRE1C variant by an analysis performed later. The study listed under 200 cytomegalovirus-associated TCR beta chains.

The sample was PBMCs. The origin of this receptor is a female donor in good health and CMV-seronegative.

The CDR3 DNA follows: TGTGCCAGCTCACCACCCGACAGGGGAGTCACCTACGAGCAGTACTTC. Protein sequence: CASSPPDRGVTYEQYF. The chain carries TRBV18 and TRBJ2-7, with 8 bases that match TRBD1. This CDR3 contains 16 residues. Germline V CDR1 and CDR2: KGHSH, LQKENI. The J segment lost 2 bases and the V segment lost 0 bases, leaving 6 bases of the junction unmatched.